This T cell receptor beta chain was found in a study of shared clonotypes between healthy human individuals. Germline CDR1 SQVTM, CDR2 ANQGSEA. CDR3 length: 13 amino acids. After removal of 5 bases from V and 2 bases from J, the junction contained 6 bases not matched to a gene. As originally analysed: With immunoSEQ giving junction-only sequences and no quality scores, filtering differed. The repertoire was sequenced with immunoSEQ multiplex PCR; TCRdb's copy has only in-frame clones and lacks some. V and J calls and clone size are given by that table; D and trimming were obtained from the DNA. The repertoire holds 2 million to 2.5 million clones, with about 92% as singletons. Selected positively for CCR7 and CD45RO-negative, naive CD8 cells excluded terminally differentiated effector memory CD45RA+ cells.

Sequenced input: naive CD8+ T cells from PBMCs. J is TRBJ2-7 and V is TRBV29-1, with TRBD1 identical over 7 bases. The source is a man aged 18 to 29 in good health. Some clones in this sample may be carry-over from other donors' samples. This CDR3 is CSVSGGTAYEQYF. As DNA, the CDR3 is TGCAGCGTTTCAGGGGGAACCGCCTACGAGCAGTACTTC.